Listed here are 20 T cell receptor beta chains from one sample, sequenced in a study of cytomegalovirus exposure and HLA in healthy donors. In the PCR, 60 Vbeta and 13 Jbeta primers were used. Clones were sequenced by immunoSEQ multiplex PCR, and TCRdb holds only the in-frame ones, with some missing. In the table there are about 69,000 clones, about 76% of which are singletons. The specimen was PBMCs. The receptors stem from a man aged 18 to 35 in good health and CMV-seronegative.

V and J are TRBV28 and TRBJ2-7; 9 bases are shared with TRBD1. CDR1 is MDHEN and CDR2 is SYDVKM in the germline V gene. The junction had 11 bases not matched to a gene; V was cut back by 6 bases and J by 2 bases. This CDR3 spans 16 amino acids. The chain's CDR3 is CASSRDPGQGPYEQYF. Here the CDR3 DNA reads TGTGCCAGCAGCCGGGATCCGGGACAGGGTCCCTACGAGCAGTACTTC.

J is TRBJ1-1 and V is TRBV19, with a tentative D call TRBD1 (6 bases). Germline V gene data show CDR1 as LNHDA and CDR2 as SQIVND (reference sequence). The V end was cut by 5 bases, the J end by 6 bases, with 22 bases between. The CDR3 runs 16 residues. The CDR3: CASSSRGASGIAEAFF. The DNA for the CDR3 is TGTGCCAGTAGTTCCCGGGGGGCCTCAGGGATCGCTGAAGCTTTCTTT.

The chain recombines TRBV25-1 with TRBJ2-5; perhaps TRBD1 as D (6 bases). With 5 bases removed from V and 4 bases from J, the gap between germline ends came to 17 bases. CDR1 is MGHDK, CDR2 SYGVNS, per germline. This CDR3 has 15 residues. DNA of the CDR3: TGTGCCAGCAGTACGGTCGGACAGATTGTAGAGACCCAGTACTTC. Amino acids: CASSTVGQIVETQYF. Based on the CDR3 plus reference TRBV25-1 and TRBJ2-5, the full variable domain is EADIYQTPRYLVIGTGKKITLECSQTMGHDKMYWYQQDPGMELHLIHYSYGVNSTEKGDLSSESTVSRIRTEHFPLTLESARPSHTSQYLCASSTVGQIVETQYFGPGTRLLVL.

The rearrangement links TRBV7-9 to TRBJ2-3, with 9 nucleotides matching TRBD1. This CDR3 has 15 residues. The V gene end was trimmed by 5 bases and the J gene end by 2 bases; junction bases not matched to a gene: 5. Germline CDR1 SEHNR, CDR2 FQNEAQ (reference sequence). The CDR3 DNA reads TGTGCCAGCAGCCTGGGACAGGGCGACACAGATACGCAGTATTTT. As protein: CASSLGQGDTDTQYF. Based on the CDR3 plus reference TRBV7-9 and TRBJ2-3, the full variable domain is DTGVSQNPRHKITKRGQNVTFRCDPISEHNRLYWYRQTLGQGPEFLTYFQNEAQLEKSRLLSDRFSAERPKGSFSTLEIQRTEQGDSAMYLCASSLGQGDTDTQYFGPGTRLTVL.

The rearrangement uses TRBV5-5 and TRBJ1-1; no reliable D call. V shed 6 bases and J shed 0 bases, with 12 bases lying between them. The CDR3 covers 14 residues. The germline gives CDR1 SGHKS, CDR2 YYEKEE (reference sequence). CDR3 nucleotide sequence: TGTGCCAGCAAGGCAGGAAGATTGAACACTGAAGCTTTCTTT. Protein sequence: CASKAGRLNTEAFF.

This clone was seen a handful of times. The CDR3 here is CASRKDSSSGNTIYF. In DNA, the CDR3 is TGTGCCAGCAGAAAAGACAGCAGCTCTGGAAACACCATATATTTT. V usage is TRBV28 and J usage is TRBJ1-3; TRBD1 might be the D (5 bases). Looked up from germline, CDR1 is MDHEN and CDR2 is SYDVKM. This CDR3 comprises 15 residues. V lost 6 bases and J lost 0, with 12 bases in between.

This sequence joins TRBV6-1 and TRBJ2-3; 10 bases are a match to TRBD2. The CDR3 covers 15 residues. V lost 1 base to trimming and J lost 5 bases; unmatched junction nucleotides: 3. Per germline, CDR1 MNHNS and CDR2 SASEGT. This CDR3 is CASSEEAGGRDTQYF. The CDR3 DNA sequence: TGTGCCAGCAGTGAAGAAGCGGGGGGGCGAGATACGCAGTATTTT.

J is TRBJ1-4 and V is TRBV9, with D maybe TRBD1 (5 bases). The V end lost 0 bases, the J end lost 5 bases, and 11 bases lay between the germline ends. The germline gives CDR1 SGDLS, CDR2 YYNGEE. The CDR3 contains 15 residues. This CDR3 reads CASSVGGRRNEKLFF. CDR3 DNA sequence: TGTGCCAGCAGCGTAGGGGGGAGGAGGAATGAAAAACTGTTTTTT.

The CDR3 spells CASSRTIQETQYF. Here the CDR3 DNA reads TGTGCCAGCAGTCGGACTATCCAAGAGACCCAGTACTTC. This chain connects TRBV6-5 to TRBJ2-5, with D perhaps TRBD2 (6 bases). Per germline, CDR1 MNHEY and CDR2 SVGAGI. CDR3 length equals 13 residues. V was trimmed by 5 bases and J by 1 base, leaving 8 bases between them.

The chain links TRBV7-2 to TRBJ2-1; 9 positions match TRBD2. Germline CDR1 and CDR2: SGHTA and FQGNSA. The CDR3 has 16 amino acids. Trimming cost V 6 bases and J 7 bases; bases outside gene matches: 13. The CDR3 nucleotides are TGTGCCAGCAGGCCCCCCGTAGCGGGGGAATCTAATGAGCAGTTCTTC. Its protein is CASRPPVAGESNEQFF.

The rearrangement joins TRBV5-5 to TRBJ1-2; D call uncertain. Trimming pared 0 bases from V and 8 bases from J, leaving 8 bases between. There are 12 residues in the CDR3. Germline CDR1 and CDR2: SGHKS and YYEKEE (reference sequence). The CDR3 nucleotides are TGTGCCAGCAGCTTGGTCTCTGAGGGCTACACCTTC. As protein: CASSLVSEGYTF.

The J gene is TRBJ1-1, the V gene TRBV10-3; the D gene is possibly TRBD1 (5 bases). V was pared by 0 bases and J by 1 base, with 9 bases between. Germline CDR1 reads ENHRY; CDR2 reads SYGVKD. CDR3 length equals 15 residues. Written as DNA, the CDR3 is TGTGCCATCAGTGAGTCGACCGGGGGGAACACTGAAGCTTTCTTT. Translated, it gives CAISESTGGNTEAFF.

A few counts support this clone. The chain uses TRBV5-1 and TRBJ2-5; D possibly corresponds to TRBD2 (6 bases). Germline V gene lookup returns CDR1 SGHRS and CDR2 YFSETQ. Trimming cost V 3 bases and J 5 bases, with 17 bases left between them. CDR3 size: 15 residues. The CDR3 region has the DNA TGCGCCAGCAGCTCATCGGATGGAGCGGGCGAGACCCAGTACTTC. Its protein product is CASSSSDGAGETQYF.

The chain employs TRBV7-8 and TRBJ1-1; D is possibly TRBD1 (6 bases). From germline, CDR1 is SGHVS and CDR2 FQNEAQ. Deletions cut 3 bases from V and 5 bases from J, with 16 bases between. This CDR3 has 15 residues. In DNA, the CDR3 is TGTGCCAGCAGCTTGGATCAGGGGCCTACGACTGAAGCTTTCTTT. Amino acid sequence: CASSLDQGPTTEAFF.

This clone was seen more than once but under ten times. The chain uses TRBV9 and TRBJ1-1, with D tentatively TRBD1 (6 bases). V was trimmed by 3 bases and J by 0 bases, leaving 9 bases between them. In germline, CDR1 is SGDLS, CDR2 YYNGEE. The CDR3 totals 14 residues. For the CDR3, the DNA is TGTGCCAGCAGCGCAAGGACAGTGAACACTGAAGCTTTCTTT. The encoded protein is CASSARTVNTEAFF. Complete variable domain (other parts from reference TRBV9 and TRBJ1-1): DSGVTQTPKHLITATGQRVTLRCSPRSGDLSVYWYQQSLDQGLQFLIQYYNGEERAKGNILERFSAQQFPDLHSELNLSSLELGDSALYFCASSARTVNTEAFFGQGTRLTVV.

CDR3 sequence (DNA): TGTGCCTGGAGTGTACAGGGCCAAGAGACCCAGTACTTC. It encodes CAWSVQGQETQYF. This chain connects TRBV30 to TRBJ2-5, with D perhaps TRBD1 (6 bases). Trimming removed 0 bases from V and 1 base from J, with 6 bases in between. The CDR3 loop spans 13 amino acids. The germline CDR1 and CDR2 sequences are GTSNPN and SVGIG (reference sequence).

The CDR3: CASSRSGGGTQYF. The CDR3 DNA is TGTGCCAGCAGCCGGAGCGGGGGTGGGACCCAGTACTTC. The chain combines TRBV7-2 with TRBJ2-5; 8 bases map to TRBD2. Germline lookup yields CDR1 SGHTA and CDR2 FQGNSA. Trimming at V came to 5 bases and at J to 7 bases, leaving 6 bases not matched to a gene. This CDR3 is 13 amino acids long. The full variable domain, completed using reference TRBV7-2 and TRBJ2-5, is GAGVSQSPSNKVTEKGKDVELRCDPISGHTALYWYRQSLGQGLEFLIYFQGNSAPDKSGLPSDRFSAERTGGSVSTLTIQRTQQEDSAVYLCASSRSGGGTQYFGPGTRLLVL.

This chain links TRBV28 with TRBJ1-5; TRBD1 is a possible D gene (5 bases). Germline V lookup: CDR1 MDHEN, CDR2 SYDVKM. The CDR3 spans 16 residues. The V end was cut by 3 bases, the J end by 0 bases, with 12 bases between. CDR3 region: CASSFRAGNSNQPQHF. DNA of the CDR3: TGTGCCAGCAGTTTTCGGGCAGGGAATAGCAATCAGCCCCAGCATTTT.

This chain connects TRBV6-1 to TRBJ2-3; 12 nucleotides agree with TRBD2. Germline-derived CDR1 and CDR2 are MNHNS and SASEGT. This CDR3 region has 17 residues. The V and J ends lost 2 bases and 5 bases, in that order; junction bases with no gene match: 8. CDR3 residues: CASSESLAGGQRDTQYF. The CDR3 DNA reads TGTGCCAGCAGTGAATCGCTAGCGGGGGGGCAGAGAGATACGCAGTATTTT.

The V and J genes are TRBV6-1 and TRBJ2-5, with D hard to call. Deletions cut 0 bases from V and 5 bases from J, with 13 bases between. Germline CDR1 and CDR2: MNHNS and SASEGT. CDR3 length: 15 amino acids. CDR3 DNA: TGTGCCAGCAGTGAAGCCCCGTCTATCTTGGAGACCCAGTACTTC. Its translation: CASSEAPSILETQYF.